One sample yielded the 17 T cell receptor beta chains listed below, sequenced in a study of cytomegalovirus exposure and HLA in healthy donors. Amplification used 60 Vbeta primers and 13 Jbeta primers. Profiling relied on immunoSEQ multiplex PCR, and the TCRdb table lists in-frame clones only, not all of them. The table lists roughly 150,000 clones, 82% of them singletons. The specimen sequenced was PBMCs. These receptors came from a male donor in good health and CMV-seronegative.

This rearrangement joins TRBV19 to TRBJ1-1; perhaps TRBD1 as D (6 bases). CDR1 LNHDA and CDR2 SQIVND come from the germline V gene (reference sequence). This CDR3 is built from 12 residues. The V gene lost 8 bases and the J gene lost 1 base, with 8 bases spanning the gap. The chain's CDR3 is CASGQKNTEAFF. The CDR3 DNA follows: TGTGCCAGTGGACAGAAGAACACTGAAGCTTTCTTT.

The CDR3 reads CATSREIQNYGYTF. The CDR3 region has the DNA TGTGCCACCAGCAGAGAGATACAAAACTATGGCTACACCTTC. V gene TRBV15 combines with J gene TRBJ1-2; D uncertain. CDR1 and CDR2 from the germline V gene are LNHNV and YYDKDF (reference sequence). The germline V and J ends were trimmed by 0 bases and 2 bases, with 7 bases remaining between them. This CDR3 spans 14 amino acids.

The rearrangement uses TRBV5-4 and TRBJ1-2; D gene uncertain. V lost 1 base to trimming and J lost 3 bases, with 13 bases between them. The CDR3 consists of 15 residues. Germline CDR1 and CDR2: SGHNT and YYREEE (reference sequence). CDR3 in amino acids: CASSLSTNMHYGYTF. CDR3 nucleotide sequence: TGTGCCAGCAGCTTGTCGACAAACATGCACTATGGCTACACCTTC.

The rearrangement uses TRBV4-3 and TRBJ2-1, with 9 positions matching TRBD2. Germline V gene lookup returns CDR1 LGHNA and CDR2 YSLEER. The CDR3 spans 15 residues. The junction had 10 bases not matched to a gene; V was cut back by 8 bases and J by 5 bases. CDR3 loop: CASGEGGREDNEQFF. The CDR3 bases are TGCGCCAGCGGGGAGGGCGGGAGGGAAGACAATGAGCAGTTCTTC.

This clone appeared a few times. The chain has TRBV6-5 and TRBJ1-5; D ambiguous. This CDR3 has 15 amino acids. With 0 bases removed from V and 2 bases from J, the gap between germline ends came to 8 bases. CDR1 and CDR2 (germline): MNHEY, SVGAGI. CDR3 residues: CASSYSSTGNQPQHF. CDR3 sequence (DNA): TGTGCCAGCAGTTACTCGTCAACAGGCAATCAGCCCCAGCATTTT.

The rearrangement joins TRBV4-1 to TRBJ2-3, with a weak D call TRBD2 (5 bases). There are 16 residues in the CDR3. Trimming removed 1 base at V and 1 base at J, with 12 bases between. CDR1 and CDR2 from the germline V gene are MGHRA and YSYEKL. The chain's CDR3 is CASSQVIGEGTDTQYF. CDR3 nucleotide sequence: TGCGCCAGCAGCCAAGTGATCGGGGAAGGCACAGATACGCAGTATTTT.

The chain is built from TRBV30 and TRBJ2-3; D uncertain. This CDR3 has 12 residues. Germline V gene sequence: CDR1 GTSNPN, CDR2 SVGIG (reference sequence). V was shortened by 8 bases and J by 2 bases, with 11 bases between the two germline ends. The CDR3 DNA reads TGTGCCCGATCAGTCAACACAGATACGCAGTATTTT. Its protein is CARSVNTDTQYF.

The rearrangement links TRBV4-3 to TRBJ2-3; TRBD2 is a possible D gene (6 bases). Trimming removed 1 base at V and 4 bases at J, with 21 bases between. Germline loops: CDR1 LGHNA, CDR2 YSLEER. CDR3 length equals 18 residues. This CDR3 is CASSQGHGSFERADTQYF. CDR3 bases: TGCGCCAGCAGCCAAGGCCACGGGAGTTTTGAGAGGGCAGATACGCAGTATTTT.

DNA for the CDR3: TGTGCCTGGAGCTGGACAGGGGTTGGGAATGAGCAGTTCTTC. Its protein product is CAWSWTGVGNEQFF. The rearrangement uses TRBV30 and TRBJ2-1; 9 nucleotides match TRBD1. Looked up from germline, CDR1 is GTSNPN and CDR2 is SVGIG (reference sequence). Trimming took 3 bases from V and 7 from J; bases not matched to a gene: 7. The CDR3 contains 14 residues.

The chain couples TRBV11-2 to TRBJ2-1, with 7 bases that match TRBD2. Trimming cost V 3 bases and J 2 bases; bases outside gene matches: 4. This CDR3 is built from 15 residues. Germline CDR1 is SGHAT and CDR2 is FQNNGV. Written as DNA, the CDR3 is TGTGCCAGCAGCTTTGGCGGGAGCACCTACAATGAGCAGTTCTTC. It encodes CASSFGGSTYNEQFF.

The genes are TRBV7-3 and TRBJ2-7, with TRBD2 identical over 8 bases. V gave up 2 bases and J gave up 3 bases; unmatched junction bases: 6. The CDR3 has 15 amino acids. Germline CDR1 reads SGHTA; CDR2 reads FQGTGA. The CDR3 here is CASSLGLAGFYEQYF. The DNA for the CDR3 is TGTGCCAGCAGCTTAGGGCTAGCGGGCTTCTACGAGCAGTACTTC.

V usage is TRBV5-4 and J usage is TRBJ2-5, with a tentative D call TRBD2 (5 bases). V was pared by 9 bases and J by 2 bases, with 20 bases between. Germline assignment: CDR1 SGHNT and CDR2 YYREEE (reference sequence). The CDR3 length is 15 residues. The CDR3 loop is CATPMAGERQETQYF. The CDR3 region has the DNA TGTGCCACCCCCATGGCCGGGGAGAGGCAAGAGACCCAGTACTTC.

V and J are TRBV6-6 and TRBJ2-2; weak D call: TRBD1 (6 bases). V dropped 6 bases and J dropped 5 bases, with 10 bases sitting between them. CDR3 size: 13 residues. CDR1 and CDR2 from the germline V gene are MNHNY and SVGAGI (reference sequence). CDR3 sequence reads: CASSRQETGELFF. The DNA for the CDR3 is TGTGCCAGCAGCCGACAGGAGACCGGGGAGCTGTTTTTT.

The genes are TRBV4-1 and TRBJ2-2; TRBD1 matches at 12 bases. This CDR3 region has 16 residues. The V and J ends lost 3 bases and 9 bases, in that order; junction bases with no gene match: 8. CDR1 is MGHRA and CDR2 is YSYEKL in the germline V gene. The CDR3 DNA reads as TGCGCCAGCAGCCAGCCCCCGGGACAGGGGGCAAGGGAGCTGTTTTTT. Amino acid sequence: CASSQPPGQGARELFF.

This chain links TRBV7-7 with TRBJ2-5; TRBD2 matches 13 bases. CDR1 and CDR2 from the germline V gene are SSHAT and FNYEAQ (reference sequence). V lost 5 bases, J lost 4 bases, and 7 bases stayed unmatched. There are 16 residues in the CDR3. The CDR3 DNA is TGTGCCAGCAGCCCTGGACTAGCGGGAGTAGCAGAGACCCAGTACTTC. Residues: CASSPGLAGVAETQYF.

This clone was found a few times. The chain links TRBV13 to TRBJ1-2, with D maybe TRBD1 (5 bases). The CDR3 has 12 amino acids. CDR1 and CDR2 from the germline V gene are PRHDT and FYEKMQ (reference sequence). V shed 1 base and J shed 10 bases, with 10 bases lying between them. CDR3 protein: CASSLVSGNYTF. The DNA for the CDR3 is TGTGCCAGCAGCTTAGTGTCAGGGAACTACACCTTC. Supplemented by reference TRBV13 and TRBJ1-2, the full variable domain reads AAGVIQSPRHLIKEKRETATLKCYPIPRHDTVYWYQQGPGQDPQFLISFYEKMQSDKGSIPDRFSAQQFSDYHSELNMSSLELGDSALYFCASSLVSGNYTFGSGTRLTVV.

The chain is built from TRBV11-2 and TRBJ1-1, with D tentatively TRBD1 (6 bases). The CDR3 extends over 11 amino acids. Germline loops: CDR1 SGHAT, CDR2 FQNNGV. Trimming took 4 bases from V and 8 from J, leaving 8 bases between them. The CDR3: CASSWTEEAFF. In DNA form, the CDR3 reads TGTGCCAGCAGCTGGACAGAAGAAGCTTTCTTT.